The clone carrying this T cell receptor (beta chain) was seen many times. The data are from a study of T cells after yellow fever vaccination. TCRdb re-called the 5' RACE reads with MiXCR, one entry per CDR3 protein. The sample records around 26,000 distinct CDR3 sequences, around 3.5% being singletons. The clonotype comes from a man aged 18 to 29 who received the YFV17D yellow fever vaccine. Here the sequenced sample was PBMCs, either bulk or a sorted T-cell subset (CD4+, CD8+, memory, or dextramer-sorted; not recorded which), taken more than 40 days after the first yellow fever vaccination.

The CDR3 DNA sequence: TGTGCCATCAGTGAGCCGACTAGCGGGATCTACAATGAGCAGTTCTTC. Residues: CAISEPTSGIYNEQFF. V usage is TRBV10-3 and J usage is TRBJ2-1, with TRBD2 matching over 11 bases. Germline lookup yields CDR1 ENHRY and CDR2 SYGVKD. J gave up 3 bases and V 2 bases, and 3 bases lay outside the gene matches. CDR3 length: 16 residues.